This T cell receptor (beta chain) was recovered during a study of response to subunit inactivated influenza vaccine. General observations from the study: It was suggested by the authors that few new T cells are recruited by each seasonal influenza vaccination.

Details on this clonotype: The antigen is undetermined.

The CDR3 is 18 amino acids. The ends lost 0 bases at V and 4 bases at J; junction bases unmatched: 12. Looked up from germline, CDR1 is ENHRY and CDR2 is SYGVKD. One entry per CDR3 protein, called by TCRdb with MiXCR from the RT-PCR reads. This table holds some 190,000 distinct CDR3 sequences, 14% found once. This receptor was identified in a man in his forties or fifties who received an inactivated influenza vaccine. The chain joins TRBV10-3 to TRBJ2-1; 7 nucleotides agree with TRBD2. This sample comprised CD8+ T cells sorted from PBMCs, obtained about 5 days after vaccination. The CDR3 loop reads CAISESIEGGRFYNEQFF. The CDR3 DNA reads TGTGCCATCAGTGAGTCGATTGAGGGAGGGCGGTTTTACAATGAGCAGTTCTTC.